These 8 T cell receptor beta chains came from one sample sequenced in a study of technical replicates of blood from several donors. The data were produced by immunoSEQ multiplex PCR, yet TCRdb's version contains in-frame clones alone and is incomplete. This sample carries 9,500 to 15,000 clones, roughly 80% of them seen once, and the ten largest clones take less than 15%. Sequenced sample: PBMCs. The receptors here all came from a human donor in good health.

This clone was seen more than once but under ten times. This rearrangement joins TRBV6-5 to TRBJ2-5, with D perhaps matching TRBD1 (5 bases). The CDR3 loop spans 13 amino acids. Trimming removed 7 bases from V and 3 bases from J, with 12 bases in between. Germline lookup yields CDR1 MNHEY and CDR2 SVGAGI. DNA of the CDR3: TGTGCCAGCAACCAGGGAACGGAAGAGACCCAGTACTTC. Protein: CASNQGTEETQYF.

The chain recombines TRBV30 with TRBJ2-5, with 10 positions matching TRBD2. This CDR3 comprises 13 residues. The V gene's germline CDR1 is GTSNPN and CDR2 SVGIG (reference sequence). J was trimmed by 8 bases and V by 2 bases; bases with no gene match: 5. DNA of the CDR3: TGTGCCTGGAGTCTACTAGCGGGGCCCACCCAGTACTTC. Amino acids: CAWSLLAGPTQYF.

J is TRBJ1-4 and V is TRBV27; no reliable D call. CDR3 length: 14 residues. Between the trimmed V and J ends, which lost 2 bases and 5 bases, there was a span of 9 bases. Germline V gives CDR1 MNHEY, CDR2 SMNVEV (reference sequence). This CDR3 is CASSLNRLNEKLFF. CDR3 nucleotide sequence: TGTGCCAGCAGTTTAAACAGATTGAATGAAAAACTGTTTTTT. Based on the CDR3 plus reference TRBV27 and TRBJ1-4, the full variable domain is EAQVTQNPRYLITVTGKKLTVTCSQNMNHEYMSWYRQDPGLGLRQIYYSMNVEVTDKGDVPEGYKVSRKEKRNFPLILESPSPNQTSLYFCASSLNRLNEKLFFGSGTQLSVL.

The rearrangement joins TRBV2 to TRBJ2-7; 7 positions agree with TRBD2. CDR3 size: 15 residues. The junction had 14 bases not matched to a gene; V was cut back by 6 bases and J by 6 bases. The germline V gene has CDR1 SNHLY and CDR2 FYNNEI. CDR3 sequence reads: CASRETETSSLEQYF. Here the CDR3 DNA reads TGTGCCAGCAGGGAGACGGAGACTAGCTCTCTCGAGCAGTACTTC.

This clone appeared a few times. This CDR3 is CASSPGGGYGYTF. Here the CDR3 DNA reads TGTGCCAGCAGCCCGGGCGGAGGCTATGGCTACACCTTC. V and J are TRBV28 and TRBJ1-2; no reliable D call. The V end lost 6 bases, the J end lost 4 bases, and 12 bases lay between the germline ends. Germline CDR1 MDHEN, CDR2 SYDVKM. There are 13 residues in the CDR3.

This clone was detected only a few times. The J gene is TRBJ1-5, the V gene TRBV6-1; D gene uncertain. The ends were cut back, 7 bases at V and 4 bases at J, with 17 bases in the middle. Germline V gene sequence: CDR1 MNHNS, CDR2 SASEGT. CDR3 length equals 15 residues. CDR3 sequence: CASNGQVSPNQPQHF. Here the CDR3 DNA reads TGTGCCAGCAACGGTCAGGTCAGTCCAAATCAGCCCCAGCATTTT.

V and J are TRBV7-8 and TRBJ2-5, with 11 nucleotides matching TRBD2. V was clipped by 5 bases and J by 5 bases; unmatched bases: 7. Germline V CDR1 and CDR2: SGHVS, FQNEAQ. This CDR3 is 15 amino acids long. CDR3 sequence reads: CASSANSGRAETQYF. CDR3 nucleotides: TGTGCCAGCAGCGCCAATAGCGGGAGGGCGGAGACCCAGTACTTC.

The genes are TRBV6-5 and TRBJ2-1, with a tentative D call TRBD2 (5 bases). This CDR3 is built from 15 residues. With 8 bases removed from V and 0 bases from J, the gap between germline ends came to 14 bases. Germline V gene data show CDR1 as MNHEY and CDR2 as SVGAGI. The DNA for the CDR3 is TGTGCCAGCCAGGAGAGTGGGAGCTCCTACAATGAGCAGTTCTTC. Its protein product is CASQESGSSYNEQFF.